A single sample is the source of the 5 T cell receptor beta chains below, sequenced in a study of cytomegalovirus exposure and HLA in healthy donors (dated by TCRdb to 2016 to 2017). Library creation used the immunoSEQ multiplex PCR assay. The table comes from immuneACCESS by way of TCRdb, which keeps in-frame sequences with V and J called. Part of the clones is missing from these tables; in studies checked, under half for an unresolved V gene and the rest for unknown reasons. The sample has some 120,000 clones on record, under 90% of them singletons. In total, the top ten clones hold roughly 2% of the sample. Specimen: PBMCs. These receptors all come from a young woman in good health and CMV-seronegative.

The chain uses TRBV27 and TRBJ1-1, with D unclear. The CDR3 is 13 amino acids. Trimming left V 4 bases short and J 0 bases short, with 6 bases between. Germline V gives CDR1 MNHEY, CDR2 SMNVEV (reference sequence). This CDR3 is CASSSLMNTEAFF. The CDR3 nucleotides read TGTGCCAGCAGTTCCCTAATGAACACTGAAGCTTTCTTT.

This clone was seen once. V is TRBV29-1 and J is TRBJ1-2; TRBD1 matches 9 bases. CDR1 is SQVTM, CDR2 ANQGSEA, per germline. The junction had 4 bases not matched to a gene; V was cut back by 3 bases and J by 2 bases. The CDR3 is 14 amino acids. The CDR3 DNA follows: TGCAGCGTTGACGGGGACAGGGCCAACTATGGCTACACCTTC. Translated: CSVDGDRANYGYTF.

The gene calls are TRBV7-2 and TRBJ2-5; TRBD2 matches at 11 bases. J gave up 5 bases and V 2 bases, and 10 bases lay outside the gene matches. Germline CDR1 and CDR2: SGHTA and FQGNSA. The CDR3 is 17 amino acids. CDR3 loop: CASSLNSLAGARETQYF. CDR3 sequence (DNA): TGTGCCAGCAGCTTAAACTCACTAGCGGGAGCCAGGGAGACCCAGTACTTC.

The chain joins TRBV10-1 to TRBJ2-2; D is undetermined. This CDR3 is built from 17 residues. Germline loops: CDR1 WNHNN, CDR2 SYGVQD (reference sequence). V gave up 0 bases and J gave up 4 bases, with 15 bases separating them. CDR3 region: CASSESVTPIPTGELFF. The CDR3 DNA reads as TGCGCCAGCAGTGAGTCGGTCACTCCGATCCCCACCGGGGAGCTGTTTTTT.

The chain couples TRBV7-9 to TRBJ2-3; 11 positions match TRBD2. Germline lookup yields CDR1 SEHNR and CDR2 FQNEAQ (reference sequence). The CDR3 loop spans 15 amino acids. The J segment lost 3 bases and the V segment lost 5 bases, leaving 4 bases of the junction unmatched. DNA of the CDR3: TGTGCCAGCAGCCCTAGCGGGAGGTCGACAGATACGCAGTATTTT. This gives the protein CASSPSGRSTDTQYF. The full variable domain, its missing parts supplied by reference TRBV7-9 and TRBJ2-3, is DTGVSQNPRHKITKRGQNVTFRCDPISEHNRLYWYRQTLGQGPEFLTYFQNEAQLEKSRLLSDRFSAERPKGSFSTLEIQRTEQGDSAMYLCASSPSGRSTDTQYFGPGTRLTVL.